A single T cell receptor beta chain is shown here with its context. This specimen belongs to a study of PD-L1 blockade in urothelial cancer. Study details: The study started patients on atezolizumab around 2014, giving 1,200 mg intravenously every 3 weeks.

Data came from immunoSEQ multiplex PCR; TCRdb stores just in-frame clones and leaves some out. This sample has tens of thousands of clones, with around 90% found just once. As to time point: pretreatment peripheral blood. Germline assignment: CDR1 SGDLS and CDR2 YYNGEE. This CDR3 has 14 residues. Trimming shortened V by 0 bases and J by 2 bases, and 9 bases separated the two germline ends. This sequence originates from a man aged 60 to 69 with urothelial cancer. The chain recombines TRBV9 with TRBJ2-7; D is ambiguous. Sequencing was performed on PBMCs, taken around atezolizumab (anti-PD-L1) treatment. CDR3 loop: CASSVVDTAYEQYF. CDR3 DNA: TGTGCCAGCAGCGTAGTTGACACAGCCTACGAGCAGTACTTC. Using reference TRBV9 and TRBJ2-7 for the parts outside the CDR3, the full variable domain is DSGVTQTPKHLITATGQRVTLRCSPRSGDLSVYWYQQSLDQGLQFLIQYYNGEERAKGNILERFSAQQFPDLHSELNLSSLELGDSALYFCASSVVDTAYEQYFGPGTRLTVT.